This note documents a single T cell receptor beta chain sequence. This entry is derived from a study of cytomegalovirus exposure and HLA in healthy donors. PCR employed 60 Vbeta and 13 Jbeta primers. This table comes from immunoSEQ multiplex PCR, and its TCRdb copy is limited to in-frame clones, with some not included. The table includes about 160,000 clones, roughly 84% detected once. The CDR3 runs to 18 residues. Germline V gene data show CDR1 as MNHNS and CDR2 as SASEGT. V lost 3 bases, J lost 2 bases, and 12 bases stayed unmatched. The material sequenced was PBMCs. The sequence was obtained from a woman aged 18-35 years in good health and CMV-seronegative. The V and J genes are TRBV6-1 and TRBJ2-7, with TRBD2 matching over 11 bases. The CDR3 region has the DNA TGTGCCAGCAGTGAGGCGATCCCGGGACTAGCGGTTACCTACGAGCAGTACTTC. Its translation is CASSEAIPGLAVTYEQYF.